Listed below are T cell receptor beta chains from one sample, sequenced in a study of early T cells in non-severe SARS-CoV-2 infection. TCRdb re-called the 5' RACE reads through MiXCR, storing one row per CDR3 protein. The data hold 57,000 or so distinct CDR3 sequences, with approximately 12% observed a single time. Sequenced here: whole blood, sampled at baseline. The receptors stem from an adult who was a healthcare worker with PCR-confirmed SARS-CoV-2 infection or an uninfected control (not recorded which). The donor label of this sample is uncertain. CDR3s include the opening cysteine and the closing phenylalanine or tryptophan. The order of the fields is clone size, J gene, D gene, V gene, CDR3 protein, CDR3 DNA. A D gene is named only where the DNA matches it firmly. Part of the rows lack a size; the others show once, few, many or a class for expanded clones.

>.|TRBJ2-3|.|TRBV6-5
CASSYDGRTTDTQYF
TGTGCCAGCAGTTATGATGGCAGGACCACAGATACGCAGTATTTT
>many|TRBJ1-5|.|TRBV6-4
CASFRPLGEAQHF
TGTGCCAGCTTCAGGCCCCTGGGGGAGGCCCAGCATTTT
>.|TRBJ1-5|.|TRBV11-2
CASSLTGFDSNQPQHF
TGTGCCAGCAGCTTAACCGGGTTCGATAGCAATCAGCCCCAGCATTTT
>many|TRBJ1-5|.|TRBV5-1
CASSLAGVSNQPQHF
TGCGCCAGCAGCTTGGCCGGGGTGAGCAATCAGCCCCAGCATTTT
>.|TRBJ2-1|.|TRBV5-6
CASSLTVPPNEQFF
TGTGCCAGCAGCTTGACAGTCCCCCCCAATGAGCAGTTCTTC
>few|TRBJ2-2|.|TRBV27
CASSPPNHRVTGELFF
TGTGCCAGCAGTCCGCCGAACCACAGGGTAACCGGGGAGCTGTTTTTT
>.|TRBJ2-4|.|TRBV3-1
CASSFNREGNIQYF
TGTGCCAGCAGCTTTAACAGGGAGGGGAACATTCAGTACTTC
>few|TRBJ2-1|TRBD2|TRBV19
CASSIQGLAGYNEQFF
TGTGCCAGTAGTATTCAAGGACTAGCGGGCTACAATGAGCAGTTCTTC
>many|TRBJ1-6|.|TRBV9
CASSVEGLGSSPLHF
TGTGCCAGCAGCGTAGAAGGTTTGGGGAGTTCTCCCCTCCACTTT
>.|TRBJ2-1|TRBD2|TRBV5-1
CASRRGGNEQFF
TGCGCCAGCAGACGGGGAGGGAATGAGCAGTTCTTC
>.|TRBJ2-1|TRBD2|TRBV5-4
CASRSGGLYNEQFF
TGTGCCAGCAGATCGGGGGGACTTTACAATGAGCAGTTCTTC
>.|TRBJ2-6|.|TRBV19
CASSIPIKSGANVLTF
TGTGCCAGTAGTATTCCGATTAAATCTGGGGCCAACGTCCTGACTTTC
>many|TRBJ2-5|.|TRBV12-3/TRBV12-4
CASSFTLGTQYF
TGTGCCAGCAGTTTTACATTGGGGACCCAGTACTTC
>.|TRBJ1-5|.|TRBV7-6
CASSLNGQPQHF
TGTGCCAGCAGCTTAAACGGTCAGCCCCAGCATTTT
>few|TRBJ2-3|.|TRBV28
CASYAEGLRLRDTQYF
TGTGCCAGCTACGCGGAGGGACTCCGATTAAGGGATACGCAGTATTTT
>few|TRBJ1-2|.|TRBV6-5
CASSYVRTDLYGYTF
TGTGCCAGCAGTTATGTCCGGACGGACCTATATGGCTACACCTTC
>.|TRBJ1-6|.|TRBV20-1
CSASEEVSSYNSPLHF
TGCAGTGCTAGTGAAGAAGTCAGCTCCTATAATTCACCCCTCCACTTT
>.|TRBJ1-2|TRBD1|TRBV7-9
CASSLGTGTYGYTF
TGTGCCAGCAGCTTAGGGACAGGGACTTATGGCTACACCTTC
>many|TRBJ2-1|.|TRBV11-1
CASSPDPQRNNEQFF
TGTGCCAGCAGCCCCGACCCTCAGAGGAACAATGAGCAGTTCTTC
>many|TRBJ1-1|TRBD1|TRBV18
CASSQVAGTDTEAFF
TGTGCCAGCTCACAGGTAGCTGGGACAGACACTGAAGCTTTCTTT
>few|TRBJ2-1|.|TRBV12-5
CASGSWTNNEQFF
TGTGCTAGTGGTTCTTGGACTAACAATGAGCAGTTCTTC
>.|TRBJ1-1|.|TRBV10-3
CAISGVWSTEAFF
TGTGCCATCAGTGGTGTGTGGAGCACTGAAGCTTTCTTT
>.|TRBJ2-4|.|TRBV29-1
CSVGMVLQGIQYF
TGCAGCGTTGGAATGGTGTTACAGGGCATTCAGTACTTC
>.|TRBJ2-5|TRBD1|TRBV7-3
CASSLMGQQETQYF
TGTGCCAGCAGCTTAATGGGACAGCAAGAGACCCAGTACTTC
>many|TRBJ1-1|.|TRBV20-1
CSANPRQLNTEAFF
TGCAGTGCGAATCCCAGACAGCTGAACACTGAAGCTTTCTTT
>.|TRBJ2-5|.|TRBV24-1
CATSDPTGTQYF
TGTGCCACCAGTGACCCTACCGGGACCCAGTACTTC
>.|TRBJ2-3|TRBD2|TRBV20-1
CSARGRQERGLDTQYF
TGCAGTGCTAGAGGCCGACAGGAGCGGGGGCTAGATACGCAGTATTTT
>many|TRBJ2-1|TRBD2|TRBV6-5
CASRGGTGEQFF
TGTGCCAGTCGGGGGGGTACGGGTGAGCAGTTCTTC
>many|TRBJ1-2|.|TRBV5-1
CASSLTGTNYGYTF
TGCGCCAGCAGCTTAACAGGGACTAACTATGGCTACACCTTC
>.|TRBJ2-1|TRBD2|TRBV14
CASSQDGLAGYNEQFF
TGTGCCAGCAGCCAAGATGGGTTAGCGGGGTACAATGAGCAGTTCTTC
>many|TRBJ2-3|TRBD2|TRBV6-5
CASSYRYPGGHGTDTQYF
TGTGCCAGCAGTTACCGGTATCCGGGGGGGCATGGCACAGATACGCAGTATTTT
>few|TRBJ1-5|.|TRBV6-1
CASTIGNQPQHF
TGTGCCAGCACGATCGGGAATCAGCCCCAGCATTTT
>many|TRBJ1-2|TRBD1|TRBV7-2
CASRQGTQLYGYTF
TGTGCCAGCAGACAGGGGACTCAACTCTATGGCTACACCTTC